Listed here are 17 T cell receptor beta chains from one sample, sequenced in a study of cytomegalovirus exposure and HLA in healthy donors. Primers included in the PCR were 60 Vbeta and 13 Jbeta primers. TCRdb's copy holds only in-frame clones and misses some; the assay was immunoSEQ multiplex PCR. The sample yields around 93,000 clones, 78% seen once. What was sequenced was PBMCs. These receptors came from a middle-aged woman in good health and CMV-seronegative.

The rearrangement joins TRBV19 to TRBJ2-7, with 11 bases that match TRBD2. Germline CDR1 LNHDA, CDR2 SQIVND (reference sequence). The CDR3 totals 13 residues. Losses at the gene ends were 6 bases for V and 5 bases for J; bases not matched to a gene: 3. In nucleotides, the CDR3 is TGTGCCAGTAGAACTAGCGGGAGCAACGAGCAGTACTTC. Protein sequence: CASRTSGSNEQYF.

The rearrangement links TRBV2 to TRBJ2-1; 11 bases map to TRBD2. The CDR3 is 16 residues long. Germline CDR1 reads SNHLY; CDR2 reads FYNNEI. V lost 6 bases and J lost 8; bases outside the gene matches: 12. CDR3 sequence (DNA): TGTGCCAGCAGAGTTTCTAGCGGGAGGTTGTATGATGAGCAGTTCTTC. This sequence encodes CASRVSSGRLYDEQFF.

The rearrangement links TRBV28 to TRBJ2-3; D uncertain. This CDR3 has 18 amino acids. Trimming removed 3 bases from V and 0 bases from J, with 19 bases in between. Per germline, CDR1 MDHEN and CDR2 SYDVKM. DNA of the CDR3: TGTGCCAGCAGTTTTTACCCCTCGCTAAACCCTAGCACAGATACGCAGTATTTT. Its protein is CASSFYPSLNPSTDTQYF.

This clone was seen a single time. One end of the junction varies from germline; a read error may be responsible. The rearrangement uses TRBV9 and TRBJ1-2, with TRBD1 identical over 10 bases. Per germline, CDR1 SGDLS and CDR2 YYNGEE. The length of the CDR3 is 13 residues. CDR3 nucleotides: TGTGCCAGCAGCCTAGGACAGGGGGTTGGCTACCCCTTC. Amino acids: CASSLGQGVGYPF. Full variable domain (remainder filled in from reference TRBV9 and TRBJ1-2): DSGVTQTPKHLITATGQRVTLRCSPRSGDLSVYWYQQSLDQGLQFLIQYYNGEERAKGNILERFSAQQFPDLHSELNLSSLELGDSALYFCASSLGQGVGYPFGSGTRLTVV.

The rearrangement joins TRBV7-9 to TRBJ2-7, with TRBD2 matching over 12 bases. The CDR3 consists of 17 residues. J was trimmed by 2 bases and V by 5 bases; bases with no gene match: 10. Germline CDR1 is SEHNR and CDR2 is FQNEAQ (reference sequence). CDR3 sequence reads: CASSMGLAGGNAYEQYF. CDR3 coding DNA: TGTGCCAGCAGCATGGGCCTAGCGGGAGGGAACGCCTACGAGCAGTACTTC.

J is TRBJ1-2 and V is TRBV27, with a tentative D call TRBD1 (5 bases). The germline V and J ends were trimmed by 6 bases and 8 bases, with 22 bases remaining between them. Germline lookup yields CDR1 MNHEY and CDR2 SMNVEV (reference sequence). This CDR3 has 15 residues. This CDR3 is CASRPVGTKRGGYTF. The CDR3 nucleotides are TGTGCCAGCAGACCTGTCGGCACGAAGCGGGGGGGCTACACCTTC.

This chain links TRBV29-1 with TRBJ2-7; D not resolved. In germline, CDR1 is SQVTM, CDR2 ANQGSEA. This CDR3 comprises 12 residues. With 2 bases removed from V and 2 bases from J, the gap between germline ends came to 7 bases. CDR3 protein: CSVEFATYEQYF. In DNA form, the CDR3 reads TGCAGCGTTGAATTTGCTACCTACGAGCAGTACTTC.

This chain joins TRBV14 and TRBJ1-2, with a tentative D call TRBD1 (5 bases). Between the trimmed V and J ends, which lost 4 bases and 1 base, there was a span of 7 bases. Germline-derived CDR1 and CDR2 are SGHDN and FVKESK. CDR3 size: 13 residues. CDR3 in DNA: TGTGCCAGCAGCCCCGACAGTAACTATGGCTACACCTTC. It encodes CASSPDSNYGYTF.

CDR3 region: CASSLAGAYGYTF. The CDR3 coding sequence is TGTGCCAGCAGTTTAGCGGGGGCCTATGGCTACACCTTC. The chain has TRBV27 and TRBJ1-2, with D maybe TRBD1 (6 bases). The CDR3 runs 13 residues. V lost 2 bases and J 4 bases, leaving 8 bases between the germline ends. Per germline, CDR1 MNHEY and CDR2 SMNVEV (reference sequence).

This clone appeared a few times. The CDR3 reads CSVFGGTGASNYGYTF. As DNA, the CDR3 is TGCAGCGTTTTTGGGGGGACAGGGGCCTCTAACTATGGCTACACCTTC. This rearrangement joins TRBV29-1 to TRBJ1-2; 10 bases align to TRBD1. The CDR3 sequence is 16 residues long. Trimming took 5 bases from V and 0 from J; bases not matched to a gene: 9. In germline, CDR1 is SQVTM, CDR2 ANQGSEA.

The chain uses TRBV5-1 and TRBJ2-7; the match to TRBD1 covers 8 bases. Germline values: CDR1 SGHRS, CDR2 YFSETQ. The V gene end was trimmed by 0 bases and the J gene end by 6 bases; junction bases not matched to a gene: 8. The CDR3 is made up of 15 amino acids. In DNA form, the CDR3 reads TGCGCCAGCAGCTTGGAGGGCAGGGGGCCTCTCGAGCAGTACTTC. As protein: CASSLEGRGPLEQYF.

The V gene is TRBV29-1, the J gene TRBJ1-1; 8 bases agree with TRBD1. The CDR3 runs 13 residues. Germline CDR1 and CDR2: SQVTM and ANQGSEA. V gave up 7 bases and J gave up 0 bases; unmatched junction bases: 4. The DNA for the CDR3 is TGCAGCGCTAAGACAGGGGTGAACACTGAAGCTTTCTTT. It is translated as CSAKTGVNTEAFF.

The CDR3 nucleotides read TGTGCCAGCAGCGAGCGGACAGGGGGCTACAATGAGCAGTTCTTC. Protein: CASSERTGGYNEQFF. The chain carries TRBV13 and TRBJ2-1; 10 positions match TRBD1. Trimming removed 5 bases from V and 3 bases from J; junction bases left unmatched: 4. This CDR3 spans 15 amino acids. Germline CDR1 is PRHDT and CDR2 is FYEKMQ (reference sequence).

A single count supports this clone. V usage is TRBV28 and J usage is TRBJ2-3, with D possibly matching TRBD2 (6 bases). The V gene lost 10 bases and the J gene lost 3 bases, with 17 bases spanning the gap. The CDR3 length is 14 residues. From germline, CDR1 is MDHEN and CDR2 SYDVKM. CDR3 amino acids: CATMTPTRTDTQYF. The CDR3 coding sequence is TGTGCCACTATGACCCCGACTAGAACAGATACGCAGTATTTT.

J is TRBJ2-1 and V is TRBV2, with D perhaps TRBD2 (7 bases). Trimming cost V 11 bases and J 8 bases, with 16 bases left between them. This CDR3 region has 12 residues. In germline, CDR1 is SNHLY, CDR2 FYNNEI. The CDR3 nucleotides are TGTGCCTGCCGAGGGGGGGCCGATGAGCAGTTCTTC. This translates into CACRGGADEQFF.

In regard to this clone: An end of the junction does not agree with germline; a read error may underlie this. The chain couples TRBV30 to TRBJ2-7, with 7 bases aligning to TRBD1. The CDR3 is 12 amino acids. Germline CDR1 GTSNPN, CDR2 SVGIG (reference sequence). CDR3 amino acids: CAWSRDSYEQCF. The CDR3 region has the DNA TGTGCCTGGTCCCGGGACAGCTACGAGCAGTGCTTC.

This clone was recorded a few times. CDR3 sequence reads: CASAMGQGDQPQHF. DNA of the CDR3: TGTGCTAGTGCTATGGGACAGGGTGATCAGCCCCAGCATTTT. The chain is built from TRBV12-5 and TRBJ1-5, with TRBD1 identical over 9 bases. The J segment lost 5 bases and the V segment lost 7 bases, leaving 6 bases of the junction unmatched. Germline V gene sequence: CDR1 LGHNT, CDR2 FRNRAP. The CDR3 loop spans 14 amino acids.